The clone carrying this TCR beta chain appeared once. What it recognizes is unknown. These data come from a study of Ad26.COV2.S vaccination and SARS-CoV-2 variants. General observations from the study: People given the vaccine had a wider spike-specific TCR breadth than placebo recipients did.

Treatment described: some 20 received Ad26.COV2.S at low or high dose, single or two shots; several received placebo; per-sample allocation not given. Specimen acquisition occurred on day 63 following the initial vaccine or placebo injection. Repertoires were generated with immunoSEQ multiplex PCR, while TCRdb's copy carries only in-frame clones and drops some. The sample holds roughly 330,000 clones, 90% seen once. Trimming pared 6 bases from V and 8 bases from J, leaving 16 bases between. The CDR3 is 13 amino acids. The J gene is TRBJ1-2, the V gene TRBV12-3 or TRBV12-4, with D unresolved. The TCR sequence derives from a person between 18 and 65 years old who received the Ad26.COV2.S COVID-19 vaccine or a placebo. The source material was peripheral blood, sampled in a trial of Ad26.COV2.S vaccine versus placebo. For the CDR3, the DNA is TGTGCCAGCAGCCGAATAGACACTCGGGGCTACACCTTC. Its translation: CASSRIDTRGYTF.